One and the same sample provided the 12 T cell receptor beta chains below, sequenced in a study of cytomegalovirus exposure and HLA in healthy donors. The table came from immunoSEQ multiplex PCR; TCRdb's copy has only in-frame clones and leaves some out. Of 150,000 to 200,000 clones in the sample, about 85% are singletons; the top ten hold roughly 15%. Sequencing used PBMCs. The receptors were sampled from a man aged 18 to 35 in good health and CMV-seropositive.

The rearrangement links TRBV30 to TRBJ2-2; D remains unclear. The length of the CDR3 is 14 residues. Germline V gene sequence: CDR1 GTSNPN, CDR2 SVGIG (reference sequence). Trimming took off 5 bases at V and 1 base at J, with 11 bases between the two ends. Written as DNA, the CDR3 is TGTGCCTGGGCACTGGGCAGGAACACCGGGGAGCTGTTTTTT. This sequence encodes CAWALGRNTGELFF.

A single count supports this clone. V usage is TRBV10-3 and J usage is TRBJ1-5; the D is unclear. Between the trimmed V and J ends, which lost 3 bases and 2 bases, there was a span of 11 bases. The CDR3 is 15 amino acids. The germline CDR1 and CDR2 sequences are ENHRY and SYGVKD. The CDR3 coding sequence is TGTGCCATCAGTGACGGGGAATTTGGCAATCAGCCCCAGCATTTT. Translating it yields CAISDGEFGNQPQHF.

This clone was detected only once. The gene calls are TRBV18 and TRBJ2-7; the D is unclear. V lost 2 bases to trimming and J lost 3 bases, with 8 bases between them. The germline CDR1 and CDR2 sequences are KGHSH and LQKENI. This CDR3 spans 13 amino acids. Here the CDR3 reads CASSPTTDYEQYF. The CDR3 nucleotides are TGTGCCAGCTCACCAACGACTGACTACGAGCAGTACTTC. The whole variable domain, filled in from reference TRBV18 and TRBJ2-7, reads NAGVMQNPRHLVRRRGQEARLRCSPMKGHSHVYWYRQLPEEGLKFMVYLQKENIIDESGMPKERFSAEFPKEGPSILRIQQVVRGDSAAYFCASSPTTDYEQYFGPGTRLTVT.

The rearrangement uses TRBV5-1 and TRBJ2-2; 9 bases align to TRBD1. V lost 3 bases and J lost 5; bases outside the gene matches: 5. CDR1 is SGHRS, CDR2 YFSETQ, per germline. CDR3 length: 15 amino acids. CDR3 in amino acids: CASSSGTGRTGELFF. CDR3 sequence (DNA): TGCGCCAGCAGCTCAGGGACAGGGAGGACCGGGGAGCTGTTTTTT.

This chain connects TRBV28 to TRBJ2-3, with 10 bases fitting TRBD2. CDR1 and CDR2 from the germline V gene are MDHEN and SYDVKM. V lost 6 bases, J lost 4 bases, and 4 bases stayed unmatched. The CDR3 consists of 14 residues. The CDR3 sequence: CASSPSGRSDTQYF. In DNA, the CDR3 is TGTGCCAGCAGCCCTAGCGGGAGATCAGATACGCAGTATTTT.

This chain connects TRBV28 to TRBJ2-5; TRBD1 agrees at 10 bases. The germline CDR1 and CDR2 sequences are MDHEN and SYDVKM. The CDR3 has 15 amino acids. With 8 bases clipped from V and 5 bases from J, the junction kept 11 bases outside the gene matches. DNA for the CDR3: TGTGCCAGCTCGATCCCGACAGGGGGCGGGGAGACCCAGTACTTC. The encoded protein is CASSIPTGGGETQYF.

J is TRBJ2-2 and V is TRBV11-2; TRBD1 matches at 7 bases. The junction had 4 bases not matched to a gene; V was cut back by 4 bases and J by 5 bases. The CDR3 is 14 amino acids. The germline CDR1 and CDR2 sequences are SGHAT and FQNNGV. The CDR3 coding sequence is TGTGCCAGCAGCTCAAACAGGGGTACCGGGGAGCTGTTTTTT. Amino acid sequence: CASSSNRGTGELFF.

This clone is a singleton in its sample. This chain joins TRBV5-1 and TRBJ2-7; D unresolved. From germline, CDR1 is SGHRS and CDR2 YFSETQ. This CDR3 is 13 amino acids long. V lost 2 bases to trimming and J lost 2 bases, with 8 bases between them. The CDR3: CASSLSPTYEQYF. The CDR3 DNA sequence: TGCGCCAGCAGCTTAAGCCCCACCTACGAGCAGTACTTC. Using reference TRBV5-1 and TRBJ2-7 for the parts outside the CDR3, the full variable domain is KAGVTQTPRYLIKTRGQQVTLSCSPISGHRSVSWYQQTPGQGLQFLFEYFSETQRNKGNFPGRFSGRQFSNSRSEMNVSTLELGDSALYLCASSLSPTYEQYFGPGTRLTVT.

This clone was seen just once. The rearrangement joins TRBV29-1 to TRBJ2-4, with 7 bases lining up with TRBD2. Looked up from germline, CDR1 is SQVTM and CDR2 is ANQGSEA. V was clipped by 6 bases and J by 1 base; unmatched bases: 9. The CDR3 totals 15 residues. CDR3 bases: TGCAGCGTCCTGAGGGGAGGGGTGGCCAAAAACATTCAGTACTTC. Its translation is CSVLRGGVAKNIQYF. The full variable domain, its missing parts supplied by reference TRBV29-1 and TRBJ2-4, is SAVISQKPSRDICQRGTSLTIQCQVDSQVTMMFWYRQQPGQSLTLIATANQGSEATYESGFVIDKFPISRPNLTFSTLTVSNMSPEDSSIYLCSVLRGGVAKNIQYFGAGTRLSVL.

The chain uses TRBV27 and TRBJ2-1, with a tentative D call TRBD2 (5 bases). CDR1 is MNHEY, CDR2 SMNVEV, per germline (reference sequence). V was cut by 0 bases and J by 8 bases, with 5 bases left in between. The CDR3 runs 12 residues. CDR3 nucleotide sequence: TGTGCCAGCAGTTTATCGGGAGATGAGCAGTTCTTC. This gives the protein CASSLSGDEQFF.

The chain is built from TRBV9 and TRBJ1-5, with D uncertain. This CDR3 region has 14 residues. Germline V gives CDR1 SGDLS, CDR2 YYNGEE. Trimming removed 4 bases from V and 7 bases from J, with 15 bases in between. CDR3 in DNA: TGTGCCAGCAGCCCCGAGGGAGGGATCCAGCCCCAGCATTTT. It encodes CASSPEGGIQPQHF.

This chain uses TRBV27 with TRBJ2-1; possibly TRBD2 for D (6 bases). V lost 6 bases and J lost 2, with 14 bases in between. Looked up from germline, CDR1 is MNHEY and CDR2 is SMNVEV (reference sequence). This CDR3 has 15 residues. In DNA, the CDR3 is TGTGCCAGCAGCGTACGGTGGGAGGCCTACAATGAGCAGTTCTTC. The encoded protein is CASSVRWEAYNEQFF.